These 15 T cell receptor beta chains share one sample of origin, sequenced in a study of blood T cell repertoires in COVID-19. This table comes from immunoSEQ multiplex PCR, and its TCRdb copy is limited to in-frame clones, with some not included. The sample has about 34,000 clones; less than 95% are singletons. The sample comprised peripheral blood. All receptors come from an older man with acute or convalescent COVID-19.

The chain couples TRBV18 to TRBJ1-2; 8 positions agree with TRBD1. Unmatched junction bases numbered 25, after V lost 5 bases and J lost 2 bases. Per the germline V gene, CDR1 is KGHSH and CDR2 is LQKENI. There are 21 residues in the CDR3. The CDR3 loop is CASSAGGQGARTEYGNYGYTF. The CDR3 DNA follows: TGTGCCAGCTCAGCTGGTGGGCAGGGGGCGAGGACCGAGTACGGAAACTATGGCTACACCTTC.

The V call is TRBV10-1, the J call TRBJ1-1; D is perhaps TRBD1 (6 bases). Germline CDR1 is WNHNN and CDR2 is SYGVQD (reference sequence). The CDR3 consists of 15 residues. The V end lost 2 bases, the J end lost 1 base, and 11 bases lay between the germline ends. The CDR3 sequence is CASSEAQGGNTEAFF. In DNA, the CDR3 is TGCGCCAGCAGTGAGGCACAGGGCGGGAACACTGAAGCTTTCTTT.

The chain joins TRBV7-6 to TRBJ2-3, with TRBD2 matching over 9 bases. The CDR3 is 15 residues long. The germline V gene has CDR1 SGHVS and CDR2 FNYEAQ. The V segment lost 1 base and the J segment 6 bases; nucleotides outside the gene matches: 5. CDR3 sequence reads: CASSLVAGAGDTQYF. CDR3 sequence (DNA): TGTGCCAGCAGCTTAGTAGCGGGGGCCGGGGATACGCAGTATTTT.

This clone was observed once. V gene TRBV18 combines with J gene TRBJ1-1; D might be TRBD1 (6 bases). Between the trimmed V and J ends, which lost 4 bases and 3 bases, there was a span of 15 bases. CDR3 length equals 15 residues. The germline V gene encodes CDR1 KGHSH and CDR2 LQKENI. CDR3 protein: CASSLGGGLYTEAFF. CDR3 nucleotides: TGTGCCAGCTCACTTGGGGGCGGATTGTACACTGAAGCTTTCTTT.

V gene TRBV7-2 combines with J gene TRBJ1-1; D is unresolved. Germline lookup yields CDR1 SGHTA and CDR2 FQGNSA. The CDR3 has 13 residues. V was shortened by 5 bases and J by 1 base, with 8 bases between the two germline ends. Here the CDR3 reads CASSVYRNTEAFF. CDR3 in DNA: TGTGCCAGCAGCGTTTACAGGAACACTGAAGCTTTCTTT. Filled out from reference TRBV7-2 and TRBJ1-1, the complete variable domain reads GAGVSQSPSNKVTEKGKDVELRCDPISGHTALYWYRQSLGQGLEFLIYFQGNSAPDKSGLPSDRFSAERTGGSVSTLTIQRTQQEDSAVYLCASSVYRNTEAFFGQGTRLTVV.

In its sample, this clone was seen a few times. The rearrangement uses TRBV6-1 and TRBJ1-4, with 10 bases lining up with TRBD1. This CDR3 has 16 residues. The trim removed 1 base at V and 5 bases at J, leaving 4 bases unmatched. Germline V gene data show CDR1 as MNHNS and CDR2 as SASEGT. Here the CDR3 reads CASSEGLGQGNEKLFF. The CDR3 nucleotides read TGTGCCAGCAGTGAAGGGTTGGGACAGGGGAATGAAAAACTGTTTTTT.

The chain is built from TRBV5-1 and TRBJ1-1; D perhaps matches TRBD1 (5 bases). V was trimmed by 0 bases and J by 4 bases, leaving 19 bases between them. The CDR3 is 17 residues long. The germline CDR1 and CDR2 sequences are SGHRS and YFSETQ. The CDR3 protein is CASSLGTGPFRGTEAFF. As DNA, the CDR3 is TGCGCCAGCAGCTTGGGGACCGGACCGTTTAGGGGCACTGAAGCTTTCTTT.

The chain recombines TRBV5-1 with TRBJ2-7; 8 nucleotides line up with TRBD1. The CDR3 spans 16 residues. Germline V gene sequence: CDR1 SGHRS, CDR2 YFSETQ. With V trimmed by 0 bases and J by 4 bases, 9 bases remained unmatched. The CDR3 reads CASSLVPGQAFYEQYF. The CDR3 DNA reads TGCGCCAGCAGCTTGGTTCCGGGACAGGCGTTTTACGAGCAGTACTTC.

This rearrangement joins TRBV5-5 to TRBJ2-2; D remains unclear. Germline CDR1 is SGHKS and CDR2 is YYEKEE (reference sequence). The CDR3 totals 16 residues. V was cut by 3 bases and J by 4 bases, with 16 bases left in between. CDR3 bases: TGTGCCAGCAGCTGGGTAGTGACCTCGGGCACCGGGGAGCTGTTTTTT. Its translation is CASSWVVTSGTGELFF.

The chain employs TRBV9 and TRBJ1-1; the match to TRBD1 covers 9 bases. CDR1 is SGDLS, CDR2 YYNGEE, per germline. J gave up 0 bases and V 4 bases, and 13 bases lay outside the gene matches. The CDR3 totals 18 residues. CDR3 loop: CASSPRTGALPMNTEAFF. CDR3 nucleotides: TGTGCCAGCAGCCCGAGGACAGGGGCCCTTCCTATGAACACTGAAGCTTTCTTT.

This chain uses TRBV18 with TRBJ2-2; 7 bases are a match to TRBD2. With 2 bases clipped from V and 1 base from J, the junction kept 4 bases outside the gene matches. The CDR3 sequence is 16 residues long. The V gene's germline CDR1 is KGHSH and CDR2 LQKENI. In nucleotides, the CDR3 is TGTGCCAGCTCACCAAGGGAGGGGAAGAACACCGGGGAGCTGTTTTTT. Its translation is CASSPREGKNTGELFF.

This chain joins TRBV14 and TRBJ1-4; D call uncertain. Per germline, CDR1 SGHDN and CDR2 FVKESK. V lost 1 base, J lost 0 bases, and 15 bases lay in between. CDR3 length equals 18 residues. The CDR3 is CASSQGREAWTTNEKLFF. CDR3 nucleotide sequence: TGTGCCAGCAGCCAAGGGCGGGAGGCCTGGACAACTAATGAAAAACTGTTTTTT.

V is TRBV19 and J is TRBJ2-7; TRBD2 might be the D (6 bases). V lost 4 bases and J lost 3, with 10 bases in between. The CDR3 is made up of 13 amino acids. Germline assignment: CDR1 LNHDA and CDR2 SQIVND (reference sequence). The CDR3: CASSNGRDYEQYF. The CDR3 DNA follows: TGTGCCAGTAGTAACGGGCGGGACTACGAGCAGTACTTC.

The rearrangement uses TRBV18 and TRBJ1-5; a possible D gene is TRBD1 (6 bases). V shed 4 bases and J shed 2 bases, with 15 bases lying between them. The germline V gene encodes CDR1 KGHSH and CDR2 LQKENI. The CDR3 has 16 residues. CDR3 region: CASSQGQPDGNQPQHF. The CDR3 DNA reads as TGTGCCAGCTCACAAGGACAGCCCGACGGCAATCAGCCCCAGCATTTT. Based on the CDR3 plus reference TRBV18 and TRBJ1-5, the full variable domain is NAGVMQNPRHLVRRRGQEARLRCSPMKGHSHVYWYRQLPEEGLKFMVYLQKENIIDESGMPKERFSAEFPKEGPSILRIQQVVRGDSAAYFCASSQGQPDGNQPQHFGDGTRLSIL.

CDR3 amino acids: CASSPTGERNQPQHF. For the CDR3, the DNA is TGTGCCAGCAGTCCGACAGGGGAGCGCAATCAGCCCCAGCATTTT. The rearrangement uses TRBV6-2 or TRBV6-3 and TRBJ1-5; 8 bases are shared with TRBD1. J was trimmed by 2 bases and V by 5 bases; bases with no gene match: 5. The CDR3 extends over 15 amino acids. Germline V gene lookup returns CDR1 MNHEY and CDR2 SVGEGT.